The 18 T cell receptor beta chains below were found in one sample sequenced in a study of blood T cells in healthy people across ages. Combining a sample-barcoded 5' primer with a J-beta primer mix, a second PCR ran for roughly 6 to 12 cycles. MiXCR was run by TCRdb on the 5' RACE reads, yielding one entry per CDR3 protein. The sample lists more than 1.4 million distinct CDR3 sequences; 40% to 50% were seen once. The sequencing sample was made of blood. The receptors come from a woman under 30 in good health.

This rearrangement joins TRBV5-1 to TRBJ2-6; unclear D gene. The germline V gene has CDR1 SGHRS and CDR2 YFSETQ. V was pared by 6 bases and J by 4 bases, with 14 bases between. This CDR3 region has 15 residues. The CDR3 DNA reads TGCGCCAGCAACATCGCCCCCCAGGGGGCCAACGTCCTGACTTTC. Its protein is CASNIAPQGANVLTF.

The V and J genes are TRBV24-1 and TRBJ2-2; D might be TRBD1 (6 bases). CDR3 length: 17 residues. V dropped 5 bases and J dropped 3 bases, with 18 bases sitting between them. Germline CDR1 KGHDR, CDR2 SFDVKD. CDR3 loop: CATSGPGQIADTGELFF. DNA for the CDR3: TGTGCCACCAGTGGTCCGGGACAAATAGCCGACACCGGGGAGCTGTTTTTT.

This clonotype was recorded once. The chain uses TRBV7-9 and TRBJ2-5, with 11 bases matching TRBD2. V lost 5 bases to trimming and J lost 3 bases; unmatched junction nucleotides: 8. The CDR3 runs to 16 residues. Per germline, CDR1 SEHNR and CDR2 FQNEAQ (reference sequence). DNA of the CDR3: TGTGCCAGCAGCCCGGGACTAGCGGAGATAAAAGAGACCCAGTACTTC. Its protein is CASSPGLAEIKETQYF.

The chain recombines TRBV6-2 or TRBV6-3 with TRBJ1-6; D unresolved. The V gene's germline CDR1 is MNHEY and CDR2 SVGEGT. Trimming took 5 bases from V and 7 from J, leaving 12 bases between them. The CDR3 sequence is 14 residues long. The CDR3 DNA is TGTGCCAGCAGTACAACACTTTACAATTCACCCCTCCACTTT. As protein: CASSTTLYNSPLHF.

The V call is TRBV11-2, the J call TRBJ2-5, with 8 positions matching TRBD2. This CDR3 comprises 11 residues. Germline V lookup: CDR1 SGHAT, CDR2 FQNNGV. The V and J ends lost 3 bases and 9 bases, in that order; junction bases with no gene match: 0. The CDR3 sequence: CASSLREAQYF. The CDR3 nucleotides are TGTGCCAGCAGCTTGCGGGAGGCCCAGTACTTC.

This chain joins TRBV28 and TRBJ1-2, with D possibly matching TRBD1 (5 bases). Germline V gene sequence: CDR1 MDHEN, CDR2 SYDVKM. This CDR3 spans 15 amino acids. With 7 bases removed from V and 3 bases from J, the gap between germline ends came to 18 bases. The CDR3 region is CASKQMGRGDYGYTF. CDR3 bases: TGTGCCAGCAAACAAATGGGGAGGGGAGACTATGGCTACACCTTC.

This clonotype was counted only a few times. The genes are TRBV3-1 and TRBJ2-4; D may be TRBD2 (6 bases). The CDR3 runs to 14 residues. Between the trimmed V and J ends, which lost 5 bases and 4 bases, there was a span of 12 bases. The germline V gene encodes CDR1 LGHDT and CDR2 YNNKEL (reference sequence). CDR3 coding DNA: TGTGCCAGCAGCAATCGCGGGGTGAAAAACATTCAGTACTTC. Protein product: CASSNRGVKNIQYF.

This clonotype was observed once. The chain employs TRBV5-1 and TRBJ2-1; tentatively, D is TRBD2 (5 bases). V lost 0 bases, J lost 8 bases, and 12 bases lay in between. Germline V gene data show CDR1 as SGHRS and CDR2 as YFSETQ. This CDR3 spans 14 amino acids. The CDR3 nucleotides read TGCGCCAGCAGCTTGGAAGCTAGCTATGATGAGCAGTTCTTC. Amino acid sequence: CASSLEASYDEQFF.

In its sample, this clonotype was seen a few times. J is TRBJ2-1 and V is TRBV4-2, with unresolved D. Germline-derived CDR1 and CDR2 are LGHNA and YNFKEQ. The CDR3 length is 12 residues. V was trimmed by 4 bases and J by 8 bases, leaving 9 bases between them. The CDR3 nucleotides read TGTGCCAGCAGCCCCGCCGCTTATGAGCAGTTCTTC. Translated, it gives CASSPAAYEQFF.

The chain uses TRBV12-3 or TRBV12-4 and TRBJ2-3; the match to TRBD2 covers 7 bases. J was trimmed by 6 bases and V by 4 bases; bases with no gene match: 10. The CDR3 is made up of 15 amino acids. The CDR3 DNA reads as TGTGCCAGCAGTTCTACTCGGGAGGCTTGGGATACGCAGTATTTT. It is translated as CASSSTREAWDTQYF.

V gene TRBV14 combines with J gene TRBJ2-5; perhaps TRBD2 as D (6 bases). The J call may be wrong; the DNA end is better matched by TRBJ2-7. Germline V CDR1 and CDR2: SGHDN, FVKESK. The CDR3 length is 14 residues. In DNA form, the CDR3 reads TGTGCCAGCAGCCAAGGTAAACTAGCAGCCGAGCAGTACTTC. Translated: CASSQGKLAAEQYF.

The rearrangement joins TRBV20-1 to TRBJ1-4; no definite D call. Per germline, CDR1 DFQATT and CDR2 SNEGSKA (reference sequence). This CDR3 is built from 15 residues. V gave up 6 bases and J gave up 4 bases, with 18 bases separating them. CDR3 loop: CSALPMGRNNEKLFF. In DNA, the CDR3 is TGCAGTGCCCTCCCGATGGGTCGCAATAATGAAAAACTGTTTTTT.

Only a few counts were recorded for this clonotype. CDR3 sequence reads: CASTLRRAVADTQYF. CDR3 nucleotides: TGTGCCAGCACTCTTCGGAGGGCGGTGGCAGATACGCAGTATTTT. The genes are TRBV6-6 and TRBJ2-3; perhaps TRBD2 as D (6 bases). CDR3 length equals 15 residues. Germline-derived CDR1 and CDR2 are MNHNY and SVGAGI (reference sequence). V lost 7 bases and J 4 bases, leaving 18 bases between the germline ends.

This chain links TRBV7-8 with TRBJ2-5; 8 positions match TRBD2. The V gene end was trimmed by 5 bases and the J gene end by 4 bases; junction bases not matched to a gene: 6. Germline values: CDR1 SGHVS, CDR2 FQNEAQ. The CDR3 runs to 14 residues. The CDR3 protein is CASSLGGALETQYF. The CDR3 nucleotides read TGTGCCAGCAGCCTCGGGGGGGCCTTAGAGACCCAGTACTTC.

This clonotype has a handful of counts. The chain uses TRBV20-1 and TRBJ2-1; tentative D call: TRBD1 (7 bases). There are 13 residues in the CDR3. The V end was cut by 7 bases, the J end by 4 bases, with 14 bases between. Germline lookup yields CDR1 DFQATT and CDR2 SNEGSKA (reference sequence). Here the CDR3 DNA reads TGCAGTGTCTGGGGGGACAGATACAATGAGCAGTTCTTC. Amino acid sequence: CSVWGDRYNEQFF.

The CDR3 is CASSPETGQANQPQHF. DNA of the CDR3: TGCGCCAGCAGCCCCGAAACCGGACAGGCTAATCAGCCCCAGCATTTT. The V and J genes are TRBV4-1 and TRBJ1-5, with 7 bases aligning to TRBD1. The CDR3 sequence is 16 residues long. Germline CDR1 is MGHRA and CDR2 is YSYEKL. With 4 bases clipped from V and 4 bases from J, the junction kept 10 bases outside the gene matches.

The V gene is TRBV7-6, the J gene TRBJ2-1, with 12 bases fitting TRBD2. The better agreement between TRBJ2-7 and the DNA end casts doubt on the J call. The CDR3 is made up of 16 amino acids. CDR1 SGHVS and CDR2 FNYEAQ come from the germline V gene. As DNA, the CDR3 is TGTGCCAGCAGCTCCCAGACTAGCGGGGGACCCTACGAGCAGTACTTC. Protein: CASSSQTSGGPYEQYF.

This clonotype was seen a handful of times. The chain is built from TRBV20-1 and TRBJ2-3, with TRBD2 identical over 9 bases. After removal of 6 bases from V and 0 bases from J, the junction contained 7 bases not matched to a gene. The CDR3 spans 15 residues. Germline V lookup: CDR1 DFQATT, CDR2 SNEGSKA (reference sequence). The CDR3 sequence is CSAPNGLASTDTQYF. As DNA, the CDR3 is TGCAGTGCGCCGAACGGACTAGCGAGCACAGATACGCAGTATTTT.